These T cell receptor beta chains were read from a single sample in a study of cytomegalovirus exposure and HLA in healthy donors. Data came from immunoSEQ multiplex PCR; TCRdb stores just in-frame clones and leaves some out. Among over 150,000 clones listed, approximately 77% were seen once. Specimen: PBMCs. These receptors originate from a male donor in good health and CMV-seropositive. Each CDR3 is given with its conserved first and last residue. D genes are given only for firm matches. Expanded clones are given a class, and other clones once, few, many or no size at all.

d_call: .; v_call: TRBV19; j_call: TRBJ1-4; clone_size: .; cdr3_nt: TGTGCCAGTAGTTCCGGAGAGCCGAATGAAAAACTGTTTTTT; cdr3_aa: CASSSGEPNEKLFF
d_call: TRBD2; v_call: TRBV5-1; j_call: TRBJ2-7; clone_size: .; cdr3_nt: TGCGCCAGCAGCTTTAGCGGGGTCTCCTACGAGCAGTACTTC; cdr3_aa: CASSFSGVSYEQYF
d_call: .; v_call: TRBV9; j_call: TRBJ1-2; clone_size: .; cdr3_nt: TGTGCCAGCAGCCGCAACATCCATGGCTACACCTTC; cdr3_aa: CASSRNIHGYTF
d_call: TRBD1; v_call: TRBV7-3; j_call: TRBJ2-6; clone_size: .; cdr3_nt: TGTGCCAGCAGCCACAGCATCGGGCAGGGGGACCTCTCTGGGGCCAACGTCCTGACTTTC; cdr3_aa: CASSHSIGQGDLSGANVLTF
d_call: .; v_call: TRBV2; j_call: TRBJ1-2; clone_size: .; cdr3_nt: TGTGCCAGCAGTGTGATGGAGCGCTATGGCTACACCTTC; cdr3_aa: CASSVMERYGYTF
d_call: TRBD2; v_call: TRBV5-1; j_call: TRBJ2-7; clone_size: .; cdr3_nt: TGCGCCAGCAGCTTGGCCGGGAGGGCCTACGAGCAGTACTTC; cdr3_aa: CASSLAGRAYEQYF
d_call: .; v_call: TRBV7-9; j_call: TRBJ1-3; clone_size: .; cdr3_nt: TGTGCCAGCAGATCAGGGGCTGGAAACACCATATATTTT; cdr3_aa: CASRSGAGNTIYF
d_call: .; v_call: TRBV5-1; j_call: TRBJ2-7; clone_size: .; cdr3_nt: TGCGCCAGCAGCTTGGTGGCAGAATACGAGCAGTACTTC; cdr3_aa: CASSLVAEYEQYF
d_call: .; v_call: TRBV5-1; j_call: TRBJ1-2; clone_size: .; cdr3_nt: TGCGCCAGCAGCTCAGACCAGGGTTATGGCTACACCTTC; cdr3_aa: CASSSDQGYGYTF
d_call: .; v_call: TRBV19; j_call: TRBJ1-5; clone_size: .; cdr3_nt: TGTGCCAGTAGTATACTGGCAGGGGCCAGGAGCAATCAGCCCCAGCATTTT; cdr3_aa: CASSILAGARSNQPQHF
d_call: TRBD1; v_call: TRBV10-2; j_call: TRBJ2-7; clone_size: once; cdr3_nt: TGCGCCAGCAGTTCCCTCCGGGACAGTGCGGCCTACGAGCAGTACTTC; cdr3_aa: CASSSLRDSAAYEQYF
d_call: .; v_call: TRBV7-9; j_call: TRBJ2-1; clone_size: .; cdr3_nt: TGTGCCGCCGAAACTCCATGGGAGGACAATGAGCAGTTCTTC; cdr3_aa: CAAETPWEDNEQFF
d_call: TRBD1; v_call: TRBV28; j_call: TRBJ1-6; clone_size: .; cdr3_nt: TGTGCCAGCAGCATATCTCGACAGGGTCTCGCCCTCCACTTT; cdr3_aa: CASSISRQGLALHF
d_call: .; v_call: TRBV7-9; j_call: TRBJ2-7; clone_size: .; cdr3_nt: TGTTCCAGCAGCTTAGCCCCGGACAGAGCCTACGAGCAGTACTTC; cdr3_aa: CSSSLAPDRAYEQYF
d_call: TRBD1; v_call: TRBV4-3; j_call: TRBJ2-7; clone_size: .; cdr3_nt: TGCGCCAGCAGCCAGACAGGGTACGGGTCCTACGAGCAGTACTTC; cdr3_aa: CASSQTGYGSYEQYF
d_call: TRBD2; v_call: TRBV10-2; j_call: TRBJ2-1; clone_size: .; cdr3_nt: TGCGCCAGCAGTGAGCTAGCGGGGGGGAATGAGCAGTTCTTC; cdr3_aa: CASSELAGGNEQFF
d_call: .; v_call: TRBV23-1; j_call: TRBJ1-5; clone_size: .; cdr3_nt: TGCGCCAGCAGTCAATCGAAGCGTCGGATCAATCAGCCCCAGCATTTT; cdr3_aa: CASSQSKRRINQPQHF
d_call: TRBD1; v_call: TRBV2; j_call: TRBJ1-2; clone_size: .; cdr3_nt: TGTGCCAGCAGTGCGAGGTCAGGGGGCGCGGATGGCTACACCTTC; cdr3_aa: CASSARSGGADGYTF
d_call: TRBD2; v_call: TRBV30; j_call: TRBJ2-2; clone_size: .; cdr3_nt: TGTGCCTGGATCCGGGAGGGTGCCGGGGAGCTGTTTTTT; cdr3_aa: CAWIREGAGELFF
d_call: .; v_call: TRBV4-1; j_call: TRBJ1-2; clone_size: .; cdr3_nt: TGCGCCAGCAGGACTGCACATGGAAACTATGGCTACACCTTC; cdr3_aa: CASRTAHGNYGYTF
d_call: TRBD2; v_call: TRBV10-2; j_call: TRBJ2-7; clone_size: .; cdr3_nt: TGCGGAAGTACTAGCGGGGGGGTACTGGACGAGCAGTACTTC; cdr3_aa: CGSTSGGVLDEQYF
d_call: .; v_call: TRBV30; j_call: TRBJ2-7; clone_size: .; cdr3_nt: TGTGCCTGGAGCGAGGGCTCTAGCTCCTACGAGCAGTACTTC; cdr3_aa: CAWSEGSSSYEQYF